Below, one T cell receptor (beta chain) is given with its context. Its antigen remains unknown. The sample is drawn from a study of OX40 agonist ivuxolimab in advanced cancers. Across the study: One patient with hepatocellular carcinoma and two with cutaneous melanoma, three in all, had partial responses. The study, taken as a whole, reports: Antigens targeted by the expanded peripheral T cells were not determined.

TCRdb's copy holds only in-frame clones and misses some; the assay was immunoSEQ multiplex PCR. Here the sample spans 95,000 to 120,000 clones, approximately 90% being singletons. There are 13 residues in the CDR3. With 4 bases clipped from V and 8 bases from J, the junction kept 6 bases outside the gene matches. Germline V gives CDR1 SGHRS, CDR2 YFSETQ. The TCR comes from an adult with an advanced solid tumor such as melanoma, head and neck, liver or kidney cancer. The sequencing here drew on CD4+ or CD8+ T cells sorted from blood, taken in a trial of the OX40 agonist ivuxolimab. The J gene is TRBJ1-5, the V gene TRBV5-1, with TRBD1 matching over 7 bases. The CDR3 DNA reads as TGCGCCAGCAGCCCAGGGGGGGGAGAGCCCCAGCATTTT. Amino acids: CASSPGGGEPQHF.